What follows are 17 T cell receptor beta chains derived from one specimen sequenced in a study of monozygotic twins with inflammatory bowel disease (dated by TCRdb to between 2017 and 2020). Library preparation used 5' RACE. Sequencing instrument: Illumina HiSeq 2500. TCRdb reprocessed the reads and assigns one entry to each CDR3 protein sequence, leaving out DNA. This sample's table has entries for 150,000 to 200,000 distinct CDR3 sequences. 2.8% of the sample is taken by the ten largest. Sample: blood. The receptors were gathered from a human donor with ulcerative colitis or Crohn's disease, or a healthy co-twin of an affected twin (not recorded which).

This chain connects TRBV24-1 to TRBJ2-7; TCRdb picks TRBD2, but there is no DNA to check that call. This CDR3 is built from 15 residues. CDR1 KGHDR and CDR2 SFDVKD come from the germline V gene. CDR3 amino acids: CATSDSAGVGREQYF.

The chain couples TRBV2 to TRBJ2-1; the TCRdb D gene call, TRBD1, has no DNA to confirm it. CDR1 SNHLY and CDR2 FYNNEI come from the germline V gene. The CDR3 spans 16 residues. CDR3: CASSDSRGSSYNEQFF.

The chain recombines TRBV14 with TRBJ2-1; lacking DNA, the TRBD1 call made by TCRdb goes unchecked. This CDR3 spans 18 amino acids. CDR1 is SGHDN and CDR2 is FVKESK in the germline V gene. Here the CDR3 reads CASSQGSRGRGAYNEQFF.

The V and J genes are TRBV20-1 and TRBJ2-5; no DNA is available, so the TRBD2 call from TCRdb remains unchecked. From germline, CDR1 is DFQATT and CDR2 SNEGSKA (reference sequence). The CDR3 covers 16 residues. Here the CDR3 reads CSARDGTGLARETQYF.

This chain links TRBV7-2 with TRBJ2-3; TCRdb designates TRBD2, a call that cannot be tested without DNA. This CDR3 is built from 19 residues. Germline V gene sequence: CDR1 SGHTA, CDR2 FQGNSA. The CDR3 is CASSLTLPLAGGPSDTQYF.

J is TRBJ2-7 and V is TRBV7-9. CDR3 length: 13 residues. The germline CDR1 and CDR2 sequences are SEHNR and FQNEAQ (reference sequence). This CDR3 reads CASSLGSLYEQYF.

The chain combines TRBV24-1 with TRBJ2-2. CDR3 length equals 14 residues. The germline V gene encodes CDR1 KGHDR and CDR2 SFDVKD. CDR3 region: CATSDLIQTGELFF.

The chain joins TRBV6-6 to TRBJ2-1; TCRdb calls TRBD2, which cannot be checked without DNA. Germline lookup yields CDR1 MNHNY and CDR2 SVGAGI (reference sequence). This CDR3 has 14 residues. The CDR3 is CASGGLGRGNEQFF.

V and J are TRBV27 and TRBJ1-6; there is no DNA to check the TCRdb D call of TRBD1. The CDR3 extends over 14 amino acids. Germline V gene sequence: CDR1 MNHEY, CDR2 SMNVEV (reference sequence). CDR3 protein: CASRPGTEISPLHF.

The rearrangement links TRBV27 to TRBJ2-5. Germline V lookup: CDR1 MNHEY, CDR2 SMNVEV (reference sequence). There are 12 residues in the CDR3. CDR3 amino acids: CASSYFAETQYF.

The chain carries TRBV20-1 and TRBJ2-1. The CDR3 is 13 amino acids. The germline V gene has CDR1 DFQATT and CDR2 SNEGSKA (reference sequence). Here the CDR3 reads CSAYPSGYNEQFF.

The chain has TRBV5-6 and TRBJ1-4. Per germline, CDR1 SGHDT and CDR2 YYEEEE. This CDR3 contains 16 residues. The CDR3 here is CASSLGAGVTNEKLFF.

The rearrangement links TRBV12-3 or TRBV12-4 to TRBJ2-2; the D call from TCRdb, TRBD1, cannot be confirmed without DNA. This CDR3 region has 15 residues. This CDR3 is CASSLRQGDTGELFF.

The CDR3 loop reads CASSLSLVTGELFF. The chain combines TRBV27 with TRBJ2-2. The CDR3 sequence is 14 residues long. Germline V CDR1 and CDR2: MNHEY, SMNVEV (reference sequence).

The rearrangement joins TRBV20-1 to TRBJ2-3. Germline CDR1 and CDR2: DFQATT and SNEGSKA (reference sequence). CDR3 length equals 13 residues. The CDR3 loop is CSTGGWSTDTQYF.

V gene TRBV5-1 combines with J gene TRBJ2-4. The CDR3 sequence is 12 residues long. Germline assignment: CDR1 SGHRS and CDR2 YFSETQ. CDR3 region: CASSLEENIQYF.

V usage is TRBV12-3 or TRBV12-4 and J usage is TRBJ2-1. CDR3 length: 18 residues. The CDR3 loop is CASSLHTTDRGPYNEQFF.